One sample yielded the 2 T cell receptor beta chains listed below, sequenced in a study of T cells in localized non-small cell lung cancer. Libraries were prepared by immunoSEQ multiplex PCR; TCRdb keeps only in-frame clonotypes and omits some of them. The sample includes some 1,400 clones, approximately 20% seen only once; the top ten take roughly a tenth. The sample here was lung tumor tissue, taken before any cancer treatment. The source is a male donor older than 55 with stage I lung adenocarcinoma.

V is TRBV28 and J is TRBJ1-1; D possibly corresponds to TRBD1 (6 bases). From germline, CDR1 is MDHEN and CDR2 SYDVKM. V lost 5 bases to trimming and J lost 0 bases, with 10 bases between them. CDR3 size: 14 residues. The CDR3 loop reads CASSQQGLNTEAFF. CDR3 nucleotides: TGTGCCAGCAGTCAGCAGGGGCTGAACACTGAAGCTTTCTTT.

The J gene is TRBJ2-7, the V gene TRBV28; TRBD2 matches at 12 bases. V shed 5 bases, J shed 4 bases, and the junction held 6 bases outside the gene matches. CDR3 length equals 15 residues. CDR1 MDHEN and CDR2 SYDVKM come from the germline V gene. In DNA form, the CDR3 reads TGTGCCAGCAGTACTCCTAGCGGGAGGGTTTACGAGCAGTACTTC. Its translation: CASSTPSGRVYEQYF.